This passage covers 28 T cell receptor beta chains from one sample sequenced in a study of shared clonotypes between healthy human individuals. The table came from immunoSEQ multiplex PCR; TCRdb's copy has only in-frame clones and leaves some out. The sample includes 1.4 million or so clones, approximately 98.5% of them seen just once. Sequenced material: naive CD4+ T cells sorted from blood. Subset specified: CD45RA+ positively selected. The receptor source for this set is a young man in good health.

With regard to this clone: The junction and the germline gene differ at one end; a read error may be behind it. V gene TRBV6-6 combines with J gene TRBJ2-7, with TRBD2 as a possible D gene (5 bases). The CDR3 spans 16 residues. Per germline, CDR1 MNHNY and CDR2 SVGAGI (reference sequence). CDR3 sequence: CASSYSTGVKGPIVNF. The CDR3, as DNA: TGTGCCAGCAGTTACTCGACCGGGGTCAAAGGGCCCATTGTCAACTTC.

The chain combines TRBV13 with TRBJ1-1; 8 bases are a match to TRBD1. The CDR3 covers 15 residues. CDR1 and CDR2 from the germline V gene are PRHDT and FYEKMQ (reference sequence). V shed 3 bases and J 2 bases; nucleotides not matched to a gene: 5. The CDR3: CASSLIRGRNTEAFF. Written as DNA, the CDR3 is TGTGCCAGCAGCTTGATCAGGGGGCGCAACACTGAAGCTTTCTTT.

CDR3 nucleotide sequence: TGCGCCAGCAGCTTGGAGGACAGGGGGCTCGACGAGCAGTACTTC. Protein product: CASSLEDRGLDEQYF. The chain employs TRBV5-1 and TRBJ2-7; 11 bases agree with TRBD1. Trimming took 0 bases from V and 5 from J; bases not matched to a gene: 4. CDR1 is SGHRS, CDR2 YFSETQ, per germline. The CDR3 loop spans 15 amino acids.

The J gene is TRBJ1-1, the V gene TRBV20-1; D is unresolved. CDR1 is DFQATT and CDR2 is SNEGSKA in the germline V gene (reference sequence). CDR3 size: 11 residues. Trimming took off 0 bases at V and 9 bases at J, with 8 bases between the two ends. In DNA form, the CDR3 reads TGCAGTGCTAGAGATCTACAACAAGCTTTCTTT. Its translation is CSARDLQQAFF.

This sequence joins TRBV15 and TRBJ1-4, with 7 bases matching TRBD1. Germline V gives CDR1 LNHNV, CDR2 YYDKDF (reference sequence). The V and J ends lost 4 bases and 7 bases, in that order; junction bases with no gene match: 9. The CDR3 runs to 15 residues. CDR3 amino acids: CATSKRQGLAEKLFF. The CDR3 nucleotides are TGTGCCACCAGCAAACGACAGGGTCTGGCTGAAAAACTGTTTTTT.

The chain employs TRBV7-3 and TRBJ2-5; 8 positions match TRBD1. J was trimmed by 3 bases and V by 3 bases; bases with no gene match: 6. The CDR3 length is 15 residues. Per germline, CDR1 SGHTA and CDR2 FQGTGA. The CDR3 DNA reads TGTGCCAGCAGCTTGAACAGGGGGAAGGAAGAGACCCAGTACTTC. Encoded protein: CASSLNRGKEETQYF.

This chain connects TRBV5-1 to TRBJ1-4; 10 nucleotides align to TRBD1. Germline assignment: CDR1 SGHRS and CDR2 YFSETQ. The trim removed 4 bases at V and 12 bases at J, leaving 12 bases unmatched. The CDR3 is 15 amino acids. CDR3 DNA: TGCGCCAGCAGCCAGACGGGACAGGGGAGGGGAGAACTGTTTTTT. Its translation is CASSQTGQGRGELFF.

The chain carries TRBV7-9 and TRBJ2-3, with 12 bases lining up with TRBD2. The germline gives CDR1 SEHNR, CDR2 FQNEAQ (reference sequence). V lost 5 bases and J lost 2; bases outside the gene matches: 14. This CDR3 has 19 residues. The CDR3 nucleotides read TGTGCCAGCAGCCGAACCAATTTAAGGACTAGCGGGGCCACAGATACGCAGTATTTT. It codes for CASSRTNLRTSGATDTQYF.

The V and J genes are TRBV11-2 and TRBJ2-7; 13 bases match TRBD2. The V and J ends lost 5 bases and 2 bases, in that order; junction bases with no gene match: 9. Germline values: CDR1 SGHAT, CDR2 FQNNGV. The CDR3 has 17 residues. Written as DNA, the CDR3 is TGTGCCAGCAGCGCCCTTAGGGGGACTAGCGGGACCTACGAGCAGTACTTC. Translating gives CASSALRGTSGTYEQYF.

In its sample, this clone was seen once. V and J are TRBV6-6 and TRBJ2-7, with D possibly matching TRBD2 (6 bases). The CDR3 consists of 14 residues. Trimming took 7 bases from V and 4 from J, leaving 17 bases between them. Per the germline V gene, CDR1 is MNHNY and CDR2 is SVGAGI (reference sequence). Here the CDR3 reads CASTPEGRIYEQYF. The CDR3 coding sequence is TGTGCCAGCACCCCCGAGGGGAGGATTTACGAGCAGTACTTC.

For this clone: At one boundary the junction diverges from the germline segment, which might be a read error. The gene calls are TRBV25-1 and TRBJ2-1; 12 nucleotides line up with TRBD2. The CDR3 spans 15 residues. The germline CDR1 and CDR2 sequences are MGHDK and SYGVNS. This chain's CDR3 is CASKGLAGPYNEQFF. CDR3 coding DNA: TGTGCCAGCAAAGGACTAGCGGGGCCCTATAATGAGCAGTTCTTC.

CDR3 residues: CASSEVNGGYTF. CDR3 bases: TGTGCCAGCAGTGAAGTTAATGGCGGCTACACCTTC. The rearrangement uses TRBV6-1 and TRBJ1-2; no definite D call. Germline CDR1 is MNHNS and CDR2 is SASEGT. V lost 1 base, J lost 8 bases, and 8 bases lay in between. The CDR3 consists of 12 residues.

This chain joins TRBV30 and TRBJ2-1, with TRBD1 matching over 7 bases. Germline V gene lookup returns CDR1 GTSNPN and CDR2 SVGIG (reference sequence). The CDR3 spans 14 residues. After removal of 5 bases from V and 9 bases from J, the junction contained 13 bases not matched to a gene. In DNA, the CDR3 is TGTGCCTGGGATGACAGGGTTTGGTCAGGTGAGCAGTTCTTC. Translating gives CAWDDRVWSGEQFF.

The V gene is TRBV7-9, the J gene TRBJ2-2, with D maybe TRBD1 (5 bases). V lost 1 base, J lost 3 bases, and 15 bases lay in between. Germline assignment: CDR1 SEHNR and CDR2 FQNEAQ (reference sequence). CDR3 length: 17 residues. The DNA of the CDR3 is TGTGCCAGCAGCTTAGGACCAGGGTATGTCGACACCGGGGAGCTGTTTTTT. Its translation is CASSLGPGYVDTGELFF.

As concerns this clone: The same CDR3 also results from other DNA sequences found in this sample. The rearrangement joins TRBV28 to TRBJ2-7, with unresolved D. There are 11 residues in the CDR3. Trimming took off 3 bases at V and 7 bases at J, with 7 bases between the two ends. Per the germline V gene, CDR1 is MDHEN and CDR2 is SYDVKM. The CDR3 sequence: CASSLPGEQYF. The CDR3 DNA sequence: TGTGCCAGCAGTTTGCCTGGGGAGCAGTACTTC.

The gene calls are TRBV16 and TRBJ1-1; D is ambiguous. In germline, CDR1 is KGHSY, CDR2 FQNENV. V lost 1 base, J lost 0 bases, and 6 bases lay in between. CDR3 length: 14 residues. The DNA for the CDR3 is TGTGCCAGCAGCCAATTTGGCGTGAACACTGAAGCTTTCTTT. This translates into CASSQFGVNTEAFF.

CDR3 protein: CASSSDRGSEAFF. CDR3 DNA sequence: TGTGCCAGCAGCAGCGACAGGGGATCTGAAGCTTTCTTT. V and J are TRBV5-8 and TRBJ1-1, with TRBD1 matching over 8 bases. V was pared by 4 bases and J by 6 bases, with 5 bases of the junction left unmatched. Germline assignment: CDR1 SGHTS and CDR2 YDEGEE. The CDR3 extends over 13 amino acids.

V gene TRBV5-1 combines with J gene TRBJ1-4; D is ambiguous. V was trimmed by 4 bases and J by 0 bases, leaving 13 bases between them. This CDR3 has 16 amino acids. In germline, CDR1 is SGHRS, CDR2 YFSETQ. The CDR3 DNA sequence: TGCGCCAGCAGCCCTGAGCCTCCCCCAACTAATGAAAAACTGTTTTTT. Its protein product is CASSPEPPPTNEKLFF. Full variable domain (outside the CDR3, taken from reference TRBV5-1 and TRBJ1-4): KAGVTQTPRYLIKTRGQQVTLSCSPISGHRSVSWYQQTPGQGLQFLFEYFSETQRNKGNFPGRFSGRQFSNSRSEMNVSTLELGDSALYLCASSPEPPPTNEKLFFGSGTQLSVL.

The chain combines TRBV30 with TRBJ2-5; maybe TRBD1 (5 bases). Germline CDR1 and CDR2: GTSNPN and SVGIG (reference sequence). This CDR3 has 12 residues. V lost 0 bases to trimming and J lost 3 bases, with 5 bases between them. The DNA for the CDR3 is TGTGCCTGGAGTGTACAGGAAGAGACCCAGTACTTC. It yields the protein CAWSVQEETQYF.

V is TRBV5-1 and J is TRBJ2-1; 10 bases map to TRBD2. The CDR3 contains 16 residues. With V trimmed by 4 bases and J by 7 bases, 11 bases remained unmatched. Germline values: CDR1 SGHRS, CDR2 YFSETQ. CDR3 amino acids: CASSLPFTSGKNEQFF. The DNA for the CDR3 is TGCGCCAGCAGCCTCCCGTTTACTAGCGGGAAGAATGAGCAGTTCTTC.

This chain uses TRBV29-1 with TRBJ1-2; 7 bases are shared with TRBD1. The CDR3 has 15 residues. The germline V gene has CDR1 SQVTM and CDR2 ANQGSEA. After removal of 3 bases from V and 8 bases from J, the junction contained 15 bases not matched to a gene. CDR3 nucleotide sequence: TGCAGCGTTGATCTCCAACGACAGGGCGTCGTCGGCTACACCTTC. Residues: CSVDLQRQGVVGYTF.

This chain links TRBV6-1 with TRBJ1-2; D gene ambiguous. CDR1 and CDR2 from the germline V gene are MNHNS and SASEGT. Trimming removed 6 bases from V and 3 bases from J, with 14 bases in between. The CDR3 totals 14 residues. The CDR3 DNA reads TGTGCCAGCAGCTTCCTGGGCGGGGACTATGGCTACACCTTC. The encoded protein is CASSFLGGDYGYTF.

The chain employs TRBV6-8 and TRBJ1-5; 9 bases agree with TRBD1. The CDR3 is 17 amino acids. The V gene's germline CDR1 is MNHGY and CDR2 SAAAGT. V was clipped by 6 bases and J by 2 bases; unmatched bases: 11. The CDR3 nucleotides are TGTGCCAGCAGCCGCCGGACAGGGGAGGTAGGCAATCAGCCCCAGCATTTT. It translates to CASSRRTGEVGNQPQHF.

The chain carries TRBV5-1 and TRBJ2-1; D gene unclear. The length of the CDR3 is 15 residues. V lost 4 bases and J 4 bases, leaving 15 bases between the germline ends. Germline loops: CDR1 SGHRS, CDR2 YFSETQ. The chain's CDR3 is CASSARAASYNEQFF. Written as DNA, the CDR3 is TGCGCCAGCAGCGCCCGGGCGGCGTCGTACAATGAGCAGTTCTTC.

Notes on this clone: Other DNA sequences in this sample translate to the same CDR3. The chain combines TRBV18 with TRBJ1-4; unclear D gene. The length of the CDR3 is 14 residues. V gave up 1 base and J gave up 2 bases, with 5 bases separating them. CDR1 and CDR2 from the germline V gene are KGHSH and LQKENI. The CDR3 nucleotides are TGTGCCAGCTCACCACGGCCTACTAATGAAAAACTGTTTTTT. Amino acids: CASSPRPTNEKLFF.

The table lists this clone with a count of one. The CDR3 loop reads CASQGGPYEQYF. The CDR3 coding sequence is TGTGCCAGCCAGGGAGGGCCCTACGAGCAGTACTTC. J is TRBJ2-7 and V is TRBV28; TRBD2 aligns across 7 bases. Germline V gene lookup returns CDR1 MDHEN and CDR2 SYDVKM. Trimming at V came to 8 bases and at J to 2 bases, leaving 3 bases not matched to a gene. CDR3 size: 12 residues.

J is TRBJ2-7 and V is TRBV4-3, with TRBD1 as a possible D gene (5 bases). Trimming pared 2 bases from V and 2 bases from J, leaving 22 bases between. The CDR3 is made up of 18 amino acids. The germline CDR1 and CDR2 sequences are LGHNA and YSLEER. CDR3 nucleotide sequence: TGCGCCAGCAGCCAACAATCTATAGGGCAAGACAGTGCCTACGAGCAGTACTTC. It yields the protein CASSQQSIGQDSAYEQYF.

A remark on this clone: One junction end does not reproduce the germline sequence, and a read error may be involved. Other DNA sequences in this specimen translate into the identical CDR3. The J gene is TRBJ2-2, the V gene TRBV7-7; the D is unclear. CDR1 is SSHAT, CDR2 FNYEAQ, per germline (reference sequence). This CDR3 is 15 amino acids long. For the CDR3, the DNA is TGTGCTAGCAGTACCGATCGCCTGAACACCGGGGAGCTGTTTTTT. Amino acid sequence: CASSTDRLNTGELFF. The variable domain in full, with the rest retrieved from reference TRBV7-7 and TRBJ2-2, is GAGVSQSPRYKVTKRGQDVTLRCDPISSHATLYWYQQALGQGPEFLTYFNYEAQPDKSGLPSDRFSAERPEGSISTLTIQRTEQRDSAMYRCASSTDRLNTGELFFGEGSRLTVL.